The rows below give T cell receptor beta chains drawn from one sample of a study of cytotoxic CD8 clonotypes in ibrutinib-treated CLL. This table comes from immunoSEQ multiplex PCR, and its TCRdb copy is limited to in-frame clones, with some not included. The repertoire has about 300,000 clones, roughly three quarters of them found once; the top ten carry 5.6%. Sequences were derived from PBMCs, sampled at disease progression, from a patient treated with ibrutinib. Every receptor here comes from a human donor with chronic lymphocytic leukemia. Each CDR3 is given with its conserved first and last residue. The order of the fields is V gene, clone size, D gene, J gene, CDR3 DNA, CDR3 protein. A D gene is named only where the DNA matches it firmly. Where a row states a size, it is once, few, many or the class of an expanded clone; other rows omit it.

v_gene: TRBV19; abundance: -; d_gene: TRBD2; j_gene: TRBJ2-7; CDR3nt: TGTGCCAGTAGTGCAACCGGGACTAGCTACGAGCAGTACTTC; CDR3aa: CASSATGTSYEQYF
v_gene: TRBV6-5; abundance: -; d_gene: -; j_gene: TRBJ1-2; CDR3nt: TGTGCCAGCAGTGAAGCCAGAGGCTACACCTTC; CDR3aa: CASSEARGYTF
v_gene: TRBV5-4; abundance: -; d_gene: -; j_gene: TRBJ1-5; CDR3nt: TGTGCCAGCAGACAGGGAAATCAGCCCCAGCATTTT; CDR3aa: CASRQGNQPQHF
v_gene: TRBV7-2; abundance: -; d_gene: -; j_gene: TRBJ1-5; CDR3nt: TGTGCCAGCAGCTTAGATCCGGGACTGGATCAGCCCCAGCATTTT; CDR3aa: CASSLDPGLDQPQHF
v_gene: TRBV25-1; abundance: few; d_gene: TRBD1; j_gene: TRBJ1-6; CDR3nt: TGTGCCTCGGGGACAGGGGGTTCACCCCTCCACTTT; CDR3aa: CASGTGGSPLHF
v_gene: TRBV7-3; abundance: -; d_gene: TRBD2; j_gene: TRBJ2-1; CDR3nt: TGTGCCAGCAGCTTAACGGGTCCGACGGGAGGTTGGGACAATGAGCAGTTCTTC; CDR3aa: CASSLTGPTGGWDNEQFF
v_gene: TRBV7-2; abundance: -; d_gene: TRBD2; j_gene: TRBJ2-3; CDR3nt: TGTGCCAGCAGCTTCGGGGGAGGGGAGGATACGCAGTATTTT; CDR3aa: CASSFGGGEDTQYF
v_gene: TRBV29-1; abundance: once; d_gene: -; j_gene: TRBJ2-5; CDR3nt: TGCAGCGTTGGGGGCAGGGGTATCGAGGAGACCCAGTACTTC; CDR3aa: CSVGGRGIEETQYF
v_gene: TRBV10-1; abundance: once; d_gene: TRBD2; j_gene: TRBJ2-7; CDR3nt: TGCGCCAGCAGGGCCAGGACTAGCGGGGGGACCTACGAGCAGTACTTC; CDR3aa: CASRARTSGGTYEQYF
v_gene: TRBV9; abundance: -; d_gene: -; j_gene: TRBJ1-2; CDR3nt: TGTGCCAGCAGCGTAGCCTCTAGCATGGGGGGAGCTAACTATGGCTACACCTTC; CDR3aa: CASSVASSMGGANYGYTF
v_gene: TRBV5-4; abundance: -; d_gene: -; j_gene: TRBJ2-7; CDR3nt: TGTGCCAGCAGCTTGGGGGGTAAGCGATACGAGCAGTACTTC; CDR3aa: CASSLGGKRYEQYF
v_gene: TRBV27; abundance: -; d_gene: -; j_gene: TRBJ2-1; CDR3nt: TGTGCCAGCAGTTTATACGCCGGTGAGCAGTTCTTC; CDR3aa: CASSLYAGEQFF
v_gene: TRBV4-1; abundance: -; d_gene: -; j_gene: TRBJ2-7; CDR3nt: TGCGCCAGCAGCCAAGGGGGACCCTACGAGCAGTACTTC; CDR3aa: CASSQGGPYEQYF
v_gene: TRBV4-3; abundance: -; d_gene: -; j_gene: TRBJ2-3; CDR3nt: TGCGCCAGCAGCTCAGAGGTCTGGGATACGCAGTATTTT; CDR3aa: CASSSEVWDTQYF
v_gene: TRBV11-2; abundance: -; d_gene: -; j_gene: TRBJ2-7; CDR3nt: TGTGCCAGCAGCTCCGGGTGGGAGTACTTC; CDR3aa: CASSSGWEYF
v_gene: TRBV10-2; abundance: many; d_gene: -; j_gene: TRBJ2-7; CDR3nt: TGCGCCAGCAGTGGGACAGCCCCCTACGAGCAGTACTTC; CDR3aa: CASSGTAPYEQYF
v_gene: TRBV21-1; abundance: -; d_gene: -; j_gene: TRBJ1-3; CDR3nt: TGTGCCAGCAGCAAAGCGAGGAGAGGAAACACCATATATTTT; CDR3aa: CASSKARRGNTIYF
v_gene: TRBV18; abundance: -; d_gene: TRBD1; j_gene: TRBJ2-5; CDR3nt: TGTGCCAGCTCCCCGGACAGGGTACGGGAGACCCAGTACTTC; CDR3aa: CASSPDRVRETQYF
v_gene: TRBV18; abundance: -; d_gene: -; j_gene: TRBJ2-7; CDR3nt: TGTGCCAGCTCAACGAGGCGCTACGAGCAGTACTTC; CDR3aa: CASSTRRYEQYF
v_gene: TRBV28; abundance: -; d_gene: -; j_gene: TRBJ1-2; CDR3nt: TGTGCCAGCAGTTTGATCGGGGGCTATGGCTACACCTTC; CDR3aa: CASSLIGGYGYTF
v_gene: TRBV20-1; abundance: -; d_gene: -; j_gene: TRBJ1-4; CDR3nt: TGCAGTGCTAGAAATGAAAAACTGTTTTTT; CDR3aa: CSARNEKLFF
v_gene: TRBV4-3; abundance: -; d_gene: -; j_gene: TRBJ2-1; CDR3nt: TGCGCCAGCAGCCAAGATTTGTTGGACTTCACTAGTGTTGGGCAGTTCTTC; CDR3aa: CASSQDLLDFTSVGQFF
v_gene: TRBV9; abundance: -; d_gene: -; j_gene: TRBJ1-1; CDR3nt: TGTGCCAGCAGCACCACCCCAGGGTTGAACACTGAAGCTTTCTTT; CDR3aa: CASSTTPGLNTEAFF
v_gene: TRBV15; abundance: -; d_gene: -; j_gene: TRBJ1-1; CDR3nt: TGTGCCACCAGCCGCACGGGGAGGAGGAACACTGAAGCTTTCTTT; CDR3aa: CATSRTGRRNTEAFF
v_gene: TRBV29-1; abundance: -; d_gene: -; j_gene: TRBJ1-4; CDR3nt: TGCAGCGTTGGAGTTAATGAAAAACTGTTTTTT; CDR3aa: CSVGVNEKLFF
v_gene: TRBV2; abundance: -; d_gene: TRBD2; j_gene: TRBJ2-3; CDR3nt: TGTGCCAGCAGTGATAGCGGGGGGAGGAGAACAGATACGCAGTATTTT; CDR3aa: CASSDSGGRRTDTQYF
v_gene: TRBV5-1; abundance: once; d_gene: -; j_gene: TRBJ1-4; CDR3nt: TGCGCCAGCAGCTTGCGGGGGTTTGGTTTGAATGAAAAACTGTTTTTT; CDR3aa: CASSLRGFGLNEKLFF
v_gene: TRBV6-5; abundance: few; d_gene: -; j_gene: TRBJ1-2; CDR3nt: TGTGCCAGCAGTTACCGGTCAGCGAGCGTCGGCTACACCTTC; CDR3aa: CASSYRSASVGYTF
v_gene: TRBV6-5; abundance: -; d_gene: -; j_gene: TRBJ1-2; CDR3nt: TGTGCCAGCAGCCACGGGGGGATCTATGGCTACACCTTC; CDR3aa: CASSHGGIYGYTF
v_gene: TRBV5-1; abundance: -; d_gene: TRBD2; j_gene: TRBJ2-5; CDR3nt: TGCGCCAGCAGCAGGCCAGCGGGACGGGAGACCCAGTACTTC; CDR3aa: CASSRPAGRETQYF
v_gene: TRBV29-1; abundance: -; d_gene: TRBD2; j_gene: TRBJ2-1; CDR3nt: TGCAGCGTTGAAGGGGATAGCGGGGTATATGGCAATGAGCAGTTCTTC; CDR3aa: CSVEGDSGVYGNEQFF
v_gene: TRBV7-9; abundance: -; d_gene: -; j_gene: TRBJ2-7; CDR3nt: TGTGCCAGCAGCTTAGTCCGGGAAAGGAGCTCCTACGAGCAGTACTTC; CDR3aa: CASSLVRERSSYEQYF
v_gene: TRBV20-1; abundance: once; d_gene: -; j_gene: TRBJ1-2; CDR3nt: TGCAGCGTGTATCCTTATGGCTACACCTTC; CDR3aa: CSVYPYGYTF
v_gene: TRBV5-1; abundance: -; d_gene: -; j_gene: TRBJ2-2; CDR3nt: TGCGCCAGCAGCTTGGATGGCCGGGGGCGTCCTTACACCGGGGAGCTGTTTTTT; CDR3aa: CASSLDGRGRPYTGELFF
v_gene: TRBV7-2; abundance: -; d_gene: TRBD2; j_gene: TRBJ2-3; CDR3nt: TGTGCCAGCAGCCCAAGGACTAGCGGCACAGATACGCAGTATTTT; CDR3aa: CASSPRTSGTDTQYF
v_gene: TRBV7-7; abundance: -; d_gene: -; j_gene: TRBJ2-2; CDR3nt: TGTGCCAGCAGCTCCCAGGGGAGGAGGGAGCTGTTTTTT; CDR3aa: CASSSQGRRELFF
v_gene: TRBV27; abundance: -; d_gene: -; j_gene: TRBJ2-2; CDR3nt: TGTGCCAGCAGTTTACGTCTAGCGATAGGCACCGGGGAGCTGTTTTTT; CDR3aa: CASSLRLAIGTGELFF
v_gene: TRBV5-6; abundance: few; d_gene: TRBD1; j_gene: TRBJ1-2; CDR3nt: TGTGCCAGCAGCTTTACGGGACAGGGCGGTTATGGCTACACCTTC; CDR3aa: CASSFTGQGGYGYTF
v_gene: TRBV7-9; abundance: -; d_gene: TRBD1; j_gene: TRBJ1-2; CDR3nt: TGTGCCAGCAGCCCCAGGGGGTTGGATGGCTACACCTTC; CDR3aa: CASSPRGLDGYTF
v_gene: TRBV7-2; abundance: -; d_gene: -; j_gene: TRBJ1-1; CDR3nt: TGTGCCAGCAGCAATCAGGCGGGAACTGAAGCTTTCTTT; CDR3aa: CASSNQAGTEAFF
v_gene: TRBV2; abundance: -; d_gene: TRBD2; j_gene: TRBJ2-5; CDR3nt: TGTGCCAGCAGTGATCGCGGGACTAGTCGTGAGACCCAGTACTTC; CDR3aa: CASSDRGTSRETQYF
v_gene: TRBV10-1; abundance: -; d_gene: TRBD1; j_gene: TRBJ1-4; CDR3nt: TGCGCCAGCAGCAGGGGGAGAGGAACTAATGAAAAACTGTTTTTT; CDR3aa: CASSRGRGTNEKLFF
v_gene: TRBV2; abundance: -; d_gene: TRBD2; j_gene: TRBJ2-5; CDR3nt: TGTGCCAGCAGGGAGCCTCGTGGTAGCGGGGACCCCGGGTACTTC; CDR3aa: CASREPRGSGDPGYF
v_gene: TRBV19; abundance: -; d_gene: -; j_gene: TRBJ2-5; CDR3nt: TGTGCCATTCACCCCCCCCCGGCAGGGTTACAAGAGACCCAGTACTTC; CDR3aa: CAIHPPPAGLQETQYF
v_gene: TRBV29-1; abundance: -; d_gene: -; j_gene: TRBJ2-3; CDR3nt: TGCAGCGTTGAAGATCTGGCGAGAGGGACAGATACGCAGTATTTT; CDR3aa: CSVEDLARGTDTQYF
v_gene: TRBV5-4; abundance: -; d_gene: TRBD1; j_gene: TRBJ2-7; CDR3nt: TGTGCCAGCAGCCTTGGACAGGGCGCCACGACGGCGTACTTC; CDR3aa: CASSLGQGATTAYF
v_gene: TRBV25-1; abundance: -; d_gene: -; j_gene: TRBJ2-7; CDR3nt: TGTGCCAGCAGCAAGCTAGGAGCCTACGAGCAGTACTTC; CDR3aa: CASSKLGAYEQYF
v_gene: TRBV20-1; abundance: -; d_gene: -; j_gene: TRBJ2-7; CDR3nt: TGCAGTGCTTCCTACGTTTACGAGCAGTACTTC; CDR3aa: CSASYVYEQYF
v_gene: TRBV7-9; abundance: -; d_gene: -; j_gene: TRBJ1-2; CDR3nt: TGTGCCAGCAGCTTAGCTGGAGAAGGCTACACCTTC; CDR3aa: CASSLAGEGYTF
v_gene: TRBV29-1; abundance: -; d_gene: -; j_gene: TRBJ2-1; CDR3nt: TGCAGCGACAACAATGAGCAGTTCTTC; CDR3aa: CSDNNEQFF
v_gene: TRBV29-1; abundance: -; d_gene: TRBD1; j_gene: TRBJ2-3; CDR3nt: TGCAGCGGGTCCCGGGACAGAAACACAGATACGCAGTATTTT; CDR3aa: CSGSRDRNTDTQYF
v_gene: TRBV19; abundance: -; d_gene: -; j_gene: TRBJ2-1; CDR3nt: TGTGCCAGTAGCCCGGGGGGCCTCAATGAGCAGTTCTTC; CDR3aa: CASSPGGLNEQFF